This T cell receptor (beta chain) is drawn from a study of cytomegalovirus exposure and HLA in healthy donors. This CDR3 contains 15 residues. Germline V CDR1 and CDR2: GTSNPN, SVGIG (reference sequence). Trimming left V 4 bases short and J 5 bases short, with 21 bases between. PCR used 60 Vbeta primers and 13 Jbeta primers. Original data processing: Later work found roughly 80 million unique TCR beta chains, with roughly 11 million shared. Method: immunoSEQ multiplex PCR; TCRdb's copy keeps in-frame clones and lacks some. The D gene and trimming were derived from the DNA, and the V and J assignments and clone size from that table. The table lists tens of thousands of clones, less than 70% of them singletons.

The chain combines TRBV30 with TRBJ2-7, with D possibly matching TRBD1 (5 bases). This TCR was recovered from a human donor in good health. Sequenced input: PBMCs. The CDR3 loop is CAWNPTGLLGNEQYF. The CDR3 DNA reads as TGTGCCTGGAACCCAACAGGCCTGTTGGGAAACGAGCAGTACTTC.